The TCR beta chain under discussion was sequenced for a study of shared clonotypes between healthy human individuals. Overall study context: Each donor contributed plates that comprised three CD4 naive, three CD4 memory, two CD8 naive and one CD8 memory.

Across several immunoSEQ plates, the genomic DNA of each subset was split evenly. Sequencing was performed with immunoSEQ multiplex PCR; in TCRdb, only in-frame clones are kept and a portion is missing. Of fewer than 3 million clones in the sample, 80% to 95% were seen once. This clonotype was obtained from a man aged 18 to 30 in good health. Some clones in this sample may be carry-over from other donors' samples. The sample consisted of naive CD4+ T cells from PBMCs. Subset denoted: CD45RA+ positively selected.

CDR3: CALAAAGSYNEQFF. The CDR3 DNA follows: TGTGCCCTCGCTGCGGCGGGCTCCTACAATGAGCAGTTCTTC. V usage is TRBV28 and J usage is TRBJ2-1; tentatively, D is TRBD2 (5 bases). V was trimmed by 11 bases and J by 0 bases, leaving 14 bases between them. From germline, CDR1 is MDHEN and CDR2 SYDVKM. The CDR3 spans 14 residues.